This T cell receptor (beta chain) comes out of a study of T cells in Graves' hyperthyroidism and ophthalmopathy. General study findings and limits: Model output signaled ophthalmopathy a median approximately 6 months ahead of onset.

Among ophthalmopathy patients, the Clinical Activity Score reached at least 3, the NOSPECS grade reached at least 4, and duration remained under 3 months. TCR beta CDR3 regions were amplified from RNA. First-round RT-PCR with HTBI primers amplified the TCR CDR3 region. TCRdb fed the multiplex PCR reads into MiXCR, producing one record per CDR3 protein. The sample consists of over 350,000 distinct CDR3 sequences, approximately 17% of them appearing once. Trimming pared 1 base from V and 9 bases from J, leaving 16 bases between. This CDR3 is 15 amino acids long. Germline CDR1 reads LGHDT; CDR2 reads YNNKEL (reference sequence). This clonotype has more than one count but fewer than ten. Its target is unknown.

The TCR originated in a man younger than 35 with Graves' ophthalmopathy. The genes are TRBV3-1 and TRBJ2-1, with D tentatively TRBD1 or TRBD2 (5 bases each). What was sequenced was blood. CDR3 region: CASSQAPGPGTEQFF. CDR3 DNA sequence: TGTGCCAGCAGCCAAGCTCCAGGACCCGGGACTGAGCAGTTCTTC.